This paragraph reports one T cell receptor (beta chain). Its cognate antigen is unknown. Sequencing used immunoSEQ multiplex PCR; TCRdb keeps in-frame clones, though not all of them. Of 9,500 to 15,000 clones in the sample, about 88% are singletons; the top ten hold under 3.5%. The data were taken from a study of high-grade serous ovarian cancer treatment subgroups. About the research overall: Each sample yielded on average around 7,000 unique TCR beta rearrangements from approximately 13,000 reads. Findings of the study overall: Only CDR3 was analyzed; CDR1 and CDR2 were not. Different patients shared almost no repertoire; same-patient tumors shared about 0.095 to 0.79.

Tumor samples were obtained before definitive surgery or chemotherapy. This clonotype originated in a human donor with high-grade serous ovarian cancer. The sample comprised tumor tissue.

CDR3 bases: TGCGCCAGCAGCCAAGAGTGGGATCAGCCCCAGCATTTT. It encodes CASSQEWDQPQHF. The chain combines TRBV4-1 with TRBJ1-5, with D hard to call. Germline lookup yields CDR1 MGHRA and CDR2 YSYEKL. V was pared by 0 bases and J by 5 bases, with 5 bases between. The CDR3 runs to 13 residues.